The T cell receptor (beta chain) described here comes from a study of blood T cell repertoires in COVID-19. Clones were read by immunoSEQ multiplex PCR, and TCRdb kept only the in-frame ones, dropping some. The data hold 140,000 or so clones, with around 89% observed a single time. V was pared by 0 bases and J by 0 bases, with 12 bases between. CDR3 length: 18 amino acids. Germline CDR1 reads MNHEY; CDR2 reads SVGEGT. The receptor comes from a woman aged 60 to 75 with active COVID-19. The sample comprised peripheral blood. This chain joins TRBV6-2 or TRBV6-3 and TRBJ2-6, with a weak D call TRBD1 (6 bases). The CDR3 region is CASSYSRGTPSGANVLTF. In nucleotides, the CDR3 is TGTGCCAGCAGTTACTCGAGAGGGACACCCTCTGGGGCCAACGTCCTGACTTTC.